These T cell receptor beta chains were read from a single sample in a study of blood T cell repertoires in COVID-19. Clones were read by immunoSEQ multiplex PCR, and TCRdb kept only the in-frame ones, dropping some. The sample includes some 120,000 clones, roughly nine tenths of them seen just once. The sample consisted of peripheral blood. All receptors derive from a man aged 55 to 70 with COVID-19, enrolled during active disease. The CDR3 runs from the conserved cysteine through the conserved F or W. Each record gives: CDR3 protein, CDR3 DNA, V gene, clone size, J gene, D gene. A D gene is named only where the DNA matches it firmly. Only part of the rows carry a size: once, few, many, or a class if the clone is expanded.

CASSDPLRAEQFF	TGCGCCAGCAGCGATCCTCTCAGGGCTGAGCAGTTCTTC	TRBV4-1	medium-sized	TRBJ2-1	NA
CASSATAPYGYTF	TGTGCCAGCAGCGCTACAGCCCCCTATGGCTACACCTTC	TRBV3-1/TRBV3-2	NA	TRBJ1-2	NA
CASSIMGQEMNTEAFF	TGTGCCAGTAGTATCATGGGGCAGGAGATGAACACTGAAGCTTTCTTT	TRBV19	once	TRBJ1-1	NA
CASSQWRDSSGNTIYF	TGTGCCAGCAGCCAATGGAGAGACAGCTCTGGAAACACCATATATTTT	TRBV7-9	NA	TRBJ1-3	NA
CASSLAGRETQYF	TGTGCCAGCAGCTTAGCTGGTCGGGAGACCCAGTACTTC	TRBV7-9	NA	TRBJ2-5	NA
CASSQVSGPGNTIYF	TGCGCCAGCAGCCAAGTGAGCGGGCCTGGAAACACCATATATTTT	TRBV4-3	NA	TRBJ1-3	NA
CASSPGRAYEQYF	TGTGCCAGCAGCCCCGGCAGGGCCTACGAGCAGTACTTC	TRBV3-1/TRBV3-2	NA	TRBJ2-7	NA
CASTGGGVEAFF	TGTGCCAGCACCGGCGGGGGGGTTGAAGCTTTCTTT	TRBV2	NA	TRBJ1-1	NA
CASSLGGSRPEQFF	TGTGCCAGCAGCTTAGGAGGGAGCCGTCCTGAGCAGTTCTTC	TRBV7-2	NA	TRBJ2-1	NA
CASSDGQLYGYTF	TGTGCCAGCAGTGATGGGCAGCTCTATGGCTACACCTTC	TRBV6-1	NA	TRBJ1-2	NA
CASSPLAGEVETQYF	TGTGCCAGTAGTCCCCTAGCGGGAGAGGTCGAGACCCAGTACTTC	TRBV19	NA	TRBJ2-5	TRBD2
CASSLGASNTEAFF	TGTGCCAGCAGCTTAGGAGCATCGAACACTGAAGCTTTCTTT	TRBV7-8	NA	TRBJ1-1	NA
CASTRSDGSSYNEQFF	TGCGCCAGCACACGGTCCGACGGGAGCTCCTACAATGAGCAGTTCTTC	TRBV4-1	once	TRBJ2-1	NA
CASSIGLNNEQFF	TGTGCCAGCAGCATTGGACTGAACAATGAGCAGTTCTTC	TRBV7-3	NA	TRBJ2-1	NA
CASSLLAEQFF	TGTGCCAGCAGCCTTTTAGCGGAGCAGTTCTTC	TRBV3-1/TRBV3-2	NA	TRBJ2-1	NA
CSLRGQLNTEAFF	TGCAGCCTTCGTGGACAGTTGAACACTGAAGCTTTCTTT	TRBV29-1	NA	TRBJ1-1	NA
CASSEDRVTAGANVLTF	TGTGCCAGCAGTGAAGACAGGGTAACGGCTGGGGCCAACGTCCTGACTTTC	TRBV2	NA	TRBJ2-6	NA
CASGSLQGVATEAFF	TGTGCTAGTGGTTCCCTTCAGGGGGTTGCCACTGAAGCTTTCTTT	TRBV12-5	NA	TRBJ1-1	TRBD1
CASSQGTNQPQHF	TGTGCCAGCAGTCAGGGGACAAATCAGCCCCAGCATTTT	TRBV12-3/TRBV12-4	NA	TRBJ1-5	NA
CASSFQGAEGYTF	TGCGCCAGCAGCTTCCAGGGGGCGGAGGGCTACACCTTC	TRBV5-1	NA	TRBJ1-2	TRBD1
CASSPRSGLAGGPDTQYF	TGTGCCAGCAGCCCGCGTTCGGGACTAGCGGGAGGGCCAGATACGCAGTATTTT	TRBV3-1/TRBV3-2	NA	TRBJ2-3	TRBD2
CASSEGTGTFYEQYF	TGTGCCAGCAGTGAAGGGACAGGGACCTTCTACGAGCAGTACTTC	TRBV2	NA	TRBJ2-7	TRBD1
CATRPGQGSGYTF	TGTGCCACCAGACCGGGACAGGGGTCAGGCTACACCTTC	TRBV24-1	NA	TRBJ1-2	TRBD1
CASSVAGGGGYTF	TGTGCCAGCAGCGTAGCGGGGGGAGGTGGCTACACCTTC	TRBV9	NA	TRBJ1-2	NA
CASRGLALEQYF	TGTGCCAGCAGAGGACTAGCGCTCGAGCAGTACTTC	TRBV6-5	NA	TRBJ2-7	TRBD2
CASSQDPRSSYNEQFF	TGTGCCAGCAGCCAAGATCCAAGGAGCTCCTACAATGAGCAGTTCTTC	TRBV3-1/TRBV3-2	NA	TRBJ2-1	NA
CASSLGMGTPNTEAFF	TGCGCCAGCAGCTTGGGGATGGGGACACCGAACACTGAAGCTTTCTTT	TRBV5-1	once	TRBJ1-1	NA
CASSPPGTGRQNEQFF	TGCGCCAGCAGCCCGCCCGGGACAGGGAGACAGAATGAGCAGTTCTTC	TRBV23-1	NA	TRBJ2-1	TRBD1
CASSEASGYEQYF	TGTGCCAGCAGTGAGGCTAGTGGCTACGAGCAGTACTTC	TRBV6-4	NA	TRBJ2-7	NA
CASSEYWREGPYEQYF	TGTGCCAGCAGTGAATATTGGCGGGAGGGTCCCTACGAGCAGTACTTC	TRBV25-1	NA	TRBJ2-7	TRBD2
CAIRDRQDTGELFF	TGTGCCATCAGAGACCGACAGGACACCGGGGAGCTGTTTTTT	TRBV10-3	NA	TRBJ2-2	NA